The T cell receptor (beta chain) described here comes from a study of OX40 agonist ivuxolimab in advanced cancers. Looking at the study overall: The costimulatory receptor OX40 (CD134) was targeted by ivuxolimab, a fully human IgG2 agonistic monoclonal antibody. Intravenous ivuxolimab was administered to patients every 2 weeks at six dose levels: 0.01, 0.1, 0.3, 1.5, 3 and 10 mg/kg. Of the roughly 52 dose-escalation patients, hepatocellular carcinoma was present in some 19, melanoma in around 15, renal cell carcinoma in 9 and head and neck cancer in 9. In the dose-escalation cohort, approximately 82% of patients were male, and the mean age was about 55 years, with a range of about 23 to 90. Patients were allowed to have had prior anti-PD-1, anti-PD-L1 or anti-CTLA-4 therapy, and around 40% of the dose-escalation patients had previously received checkpoint inhibitors. Partial responses were achieved by three dose-escalation patients, of whom one had hepatocellular carcinoma and two had cutaneous melanoma. Peripheral TCRbeta sequencing aimed to test whether ivuxolimab altered TCR sequence diversity and caused clonal T-cell expansion. The monotherapy dose-escalation portion (N ≈ 55 patients) of the phase I ivuxolimab trial is reported in the paper.

Genomic DNA was isolated from the sorted cells so that the TCRbeta CDR3 region could be sequenced. TCRbeta CDR3 regions were sequenced using the immunoSEQ Assay. This is the immuneACCESS table as TCRdb keeps it, with only in-frame sequences that have V and J called. A part of the clones is gone; compared with another copy, unresolved V genes explain less than half, and the rest is unexplained. The sample data list approximately 44,000 clones, and 80% of these were observed just once. The ten largest clones capture 8.5% to 12% of the sample. The trial excluded patients who had a history of autoimmune disease or were on systemic immunosuppression. Peripheral blood for TCR sequencing was collected from all dose cohorts at baseline, on cycle 4 day 1, and on cycle 7 day 1. Samples came from an open-label, multicenter, first-in-human phase I dose-escalation trial of ivuxolimab. The trial enrolled adults with locally advanced or metastatic head and neck squamous cell, hepatocellular, melanoma or renal cell carcinoma. Before TCR sequencing, CD4+ and CD8+ T cells were separately sorted from peripheral blood.

In the case of this clone: Its cognate antigen has yet to be identified. Base qualities are not recorded, but no much larger clone differs from it by a single base.

The paper as a whole reports these results and caveats: After ivuxolimab, more expanded clones were found on average in CD8+ T cells than in CD4+ T cells. Low levels of normalized T-cell clonal expansion were also seen in some patients who did not respond. Which antigens the clonally expanded peripheral T cells were specific for was not determined. Clonal expansion of both CD4+ and CD8+ blood T cells was observed from baseline to week 6 at doses 0.1 to 3.0 mg/kg. Partial responders in the 0.1-3.0 mg/kg groups had among the lowest normalized peripheral clonal expansion, especially among CD8+ T cells.

Trimming takes 6 bases off V and 5 bases off J; junction bases not matched to a gene: 2. The CDR3 starts with the cysteine, ends with the phenylalanine, and has 11 residues. Only CDR3 DNA is held: 33 bases, read in frame from base 1. Looking up the germline V gene (reference sequence) yields CDR1 DFQATT and CDR2 SNEGSKA. Recombination connected TRBV20-1 to TRBJ2-7, with 9 junctional bases fitting TRBD1. The source of this sequence is an adult with an advanced solid tumor such as melanoma, head and neck, liver or kidney cancer. This material consisted of CD4+ or CD8+ T cells sorted from blood, taken in a trial of the OX40 agonist ivuxolimab. CDR3 sequence: CSAGQGNEQYF. The nucleotide sequence is TGCAGTGCGGGACAGGGTAACGAGCAGTACTTC.